Reported below is one T cell receptor (beta chain). No cognate antigen has been identified for it. No qualities accompany the bases; no much larger clone lies one base away. This entry comes from a study of T cell responses to AZD1222 COVID-19 vaccine (dated by TCRdb to the early 2020s). Concerning the study at large: A total of under 250 trial participants underwent TCR sequencing, of whom 200 to 220 had received two doses of AZD1222 and about 25 had received two doses of the MenACWY control vaccine. Trial participants were enrolled into age subgroups of 18-55, 56-69 and 70-plus years, which contained 148, 28 and 57 TCR-sequenced participants, respectively. Overall results and qualifications from the work: Participants were mostly white British, with more females than males. The authors suggested clonal diversity may have been underestimated. Nearly half of unique spike-specific TCRs reportedly recognized epitopes outside regions mutated in the B.1.351 and B.1.1.7 variants. The 56-69-year group was small, and its depth increase did not reach significance, likely because of low power. Vaccine-associated CD4 TCRs spanned the whole spike protein, with dominant responses in regions 160-218 and 743-854. Conclusions about previously exposed vaccinees are limited, since just five or six AZD1222 recipients were seropositive for SARS-CoV-2 at baseline. No day 14 peak-response samples were available, so repertoires were characterized only after the peak T cell response. Spike-specific TCR breadth and depth rose significantly after two AZD1222 doses compared with day 0 and with MenACWY recipients.

The CDR3 regions of human TCRbeta chains were subjected to immunosequencing. As for how the authors treated the data: Repertoire TCRs were matched against a reference library of SARS-CoV-2-specific TCRs generated with the MIRA antigen-specificity platform. Breadth meant the fraction of unique TCRs that were SARS-CoV-2-associated, whereas depth meant the fraction of total T cells that were SARS-CoV-2-associated. Using the MIRA data, every spike-specific TCR was mapped to the spike region that the TCR reacted to and assigned to either a CD4 or a CD8 class. Log10-transformed breadth and depth values were compared by one-way ANOVA with Sidak's multiple comparisons tests. The table comes from immuneACCESS by way of TCRdb, which keeps in-frame sequences with V and J called. Part of the clones is missing from these tables; in studies checked, under half for an unresolved V gene and the rest for unknown reasons. The V and J calls and clone size were taken over from that table, and D and trimming were inferred from the DNA. The sample table shows under 200,000 clones, and more than 70% are seen once. Of the sample, roughly 25% is held by the ten largest clones.

This specimen's time point label, interpreted: about 28 days (+/-7) after the second vaccine dose. AZD1222 recipients given second doses at about 4 weeks or at about 12 weeks were pooled, since spike-specific TCR depth and breadth were not found to differ between the two schedules. The vaccinee samples were drawn from two UK trials, COV001 and COV002, one of which was a single-blind randomized controlled phase 2/3 trial testing AZD1222 (ChAdOx1 nCoV-19) in healthy adults. Trial participant PBMC samples were collected at day 0 and day 28 after the second dose for TCRbeta chain sequencing. The CDR3 runs 13 residues from the cysteine to the phenylalanine. The only DNA kept is the CDR3, 39 bases in frame from the first base. CDR1 and CDR2 are drawn from the germline V gene: MDHEN, SYDVKM. Trimming leaves V shorter by 9 bases and J shorter by 4 bases, with the junction holding 5 bases beyond the gene matches.

The receptor's source is an adult who received the AZD1222 COVID-19 vaccine. The chain links TRBV28 with TRBJ2-3; 9 junctional bases match TRBD2. The source was peripheral blood, collected 28 days after the second AZD1222 dose. The DNA reads as follows: TGTGCCAGTAGCGGGAGTTCCCCAGATACGCAGTATTTT. This gives the protein CASSGSSPDTQYF.